This T cell receptor beta chain comes out of a study of CD8 T cells in Susac syndrome. Random hexamers were used to reverse transcribe the RNA input (roughly 0.5 to 1 ug). In TCRdb, the immunoSEQ multiplex PCR reads were re-called with MiXCR into one record per CDR3 protein. The sample holds about 120,000 distinct CDR3 sequences, approximately 94% seen once. The ends were cut back, 4 bases at V and 3 bases at J, with 10 bases in the middle. CDR1 is LGHDT and CDR2 is YNNKEL in the germline V gene (reference sequence). The CDR3 is 13 residues long. The chain joins TRBV3-1 to TRBJ2-7; D is tentatively TRBD1 or TRBD2 (5 bases each). The sequenced sample was CD4+ T cells from PBMCs. The sequence came from a human donor in good health. CDR3 protein: CASSPRGLYEQYF. The CDR3 DNA reads TGTGCCAGCAGCCCCCGGGGCCTCTACGAGCAGTACTTC.